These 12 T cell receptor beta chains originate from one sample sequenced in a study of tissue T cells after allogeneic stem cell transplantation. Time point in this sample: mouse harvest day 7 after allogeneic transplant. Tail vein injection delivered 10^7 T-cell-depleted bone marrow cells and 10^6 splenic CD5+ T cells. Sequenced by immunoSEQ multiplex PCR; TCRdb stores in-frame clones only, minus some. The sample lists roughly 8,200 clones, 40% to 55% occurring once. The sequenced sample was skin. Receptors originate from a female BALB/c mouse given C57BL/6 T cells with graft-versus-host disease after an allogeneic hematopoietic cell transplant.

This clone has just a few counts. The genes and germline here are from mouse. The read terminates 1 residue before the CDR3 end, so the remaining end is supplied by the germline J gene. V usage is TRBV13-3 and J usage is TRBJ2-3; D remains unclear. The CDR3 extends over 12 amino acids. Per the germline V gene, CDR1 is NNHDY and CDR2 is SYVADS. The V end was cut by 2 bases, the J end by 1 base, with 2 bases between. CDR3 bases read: TGTGCCAGCAGTGAAGGTGCAGAAACGCTGTAT. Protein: CASSEGAETLY. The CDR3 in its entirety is CASSEGAETLYF.

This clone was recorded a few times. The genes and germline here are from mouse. The DNA read from the CDR3 is TGTGCCAGCAGTTTATGGGGGGAGGGTGCAGAAACGCTGTAT. Its protein is CASSLWGEGAETLY. The entire CDR3 sequence reads CASSLWGEGAETLYF. The chain links TRBV24 to TRBJ2-3; 7 bases map to TRBD2. The sequenced fragment ends 1 residue before the CDR3 boundary, so the rest is inferred from the germline J gene. The V and J ends lost 5 bases and 1 base, in that order; junction bases with no gene match: 6. The CDR3 is 15 residues long. Germline lookup yields CDR1 KGHTA and CDR2 FRNEEI.

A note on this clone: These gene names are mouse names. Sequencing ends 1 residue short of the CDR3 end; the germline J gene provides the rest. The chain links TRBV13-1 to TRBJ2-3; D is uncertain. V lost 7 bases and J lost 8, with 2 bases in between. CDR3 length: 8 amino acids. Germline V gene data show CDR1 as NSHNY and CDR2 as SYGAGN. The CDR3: CASPTLYF. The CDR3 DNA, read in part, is TGTGCCAGCCCAACGCTGTAT.

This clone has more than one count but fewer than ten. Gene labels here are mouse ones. CDR3 DNA (partial): TGTGCCAGCAGTGATAGGGCAGACTATGCTGAGCAGTTC. Its translation is CASSDRADYAEQF. The whole CDR3 region reads CASSDRADYAEQFF. The rearrangement uses TRBV13-1 and TRBJ2-1; unclear D gene. Read sequence stops 1 residue before the CDR3 end, and the germline J gene provides the missing end. Germline V lookup: CDR1 NSHNY, CDR2 SYGAGN. The CDR3 is 14 residues long. Trimming removed 1 base from V and 2 bases from J, with 7 bases in between.

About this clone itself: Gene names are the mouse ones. Incomplete CDR3 DNA: TGTGCCAGCAGTGAGTCCTGGGGGGTCGCTGAGCAGTTC. Translation gives CASSESWGVAEQF. The entire CDR3 is CASSESWGVAEQFF. The chain carries TRBV13-1 and TRBJ2-1; 8 nucleotides match TRBD2. The read gets to within 1 residue of the CDR3 end, and the germline J gene fills in the rest. J was trimmed by 7 bases and V by 2 bases; bases with no gene match: 5. The CDR3 is 14 residues long. CDR1 is NSHNY, CDR2 SYGAGN, per germline.

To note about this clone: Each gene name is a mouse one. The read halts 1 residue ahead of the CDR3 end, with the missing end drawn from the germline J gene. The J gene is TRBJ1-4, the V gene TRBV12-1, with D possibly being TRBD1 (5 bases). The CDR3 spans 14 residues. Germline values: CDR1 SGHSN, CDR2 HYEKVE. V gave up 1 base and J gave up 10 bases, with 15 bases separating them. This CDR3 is CASSLEDTASRLFF. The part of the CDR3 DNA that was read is TGTGCCAGCTCTCTAGAGGACACCGCTTCAAGATTATTT.

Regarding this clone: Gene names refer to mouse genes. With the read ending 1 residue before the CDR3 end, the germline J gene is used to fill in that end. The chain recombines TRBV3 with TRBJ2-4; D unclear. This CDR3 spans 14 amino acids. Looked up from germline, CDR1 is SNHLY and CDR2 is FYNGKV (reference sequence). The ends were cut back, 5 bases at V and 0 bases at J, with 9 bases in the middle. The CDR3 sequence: CASSPQSSQNTLYF. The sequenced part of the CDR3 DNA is TGTGCCAGCAGCCCACAGTCTAGTCAAAACACCTTGTAC.

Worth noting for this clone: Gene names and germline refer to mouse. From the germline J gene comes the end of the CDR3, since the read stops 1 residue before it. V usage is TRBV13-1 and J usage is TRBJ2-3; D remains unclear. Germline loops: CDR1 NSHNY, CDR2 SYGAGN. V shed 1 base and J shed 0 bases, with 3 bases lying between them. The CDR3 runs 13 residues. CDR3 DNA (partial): TGTGCCAGCAGTGATAACAGTGCAGAAACGCTGTAT. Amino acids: CASSDNSAETLY. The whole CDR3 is CASSDNSAETLYF.

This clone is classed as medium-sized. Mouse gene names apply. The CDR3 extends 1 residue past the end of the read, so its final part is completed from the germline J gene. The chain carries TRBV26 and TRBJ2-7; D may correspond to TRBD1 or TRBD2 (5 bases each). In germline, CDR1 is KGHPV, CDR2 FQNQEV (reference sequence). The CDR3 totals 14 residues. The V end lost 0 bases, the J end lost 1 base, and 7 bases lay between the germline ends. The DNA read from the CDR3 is TGTGCCAGCAGTCTGTCGGGACGGTCCTATGAACAGTAC. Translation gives CASSLSGRSYEQY. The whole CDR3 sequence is CASSLSGRSYEQYF. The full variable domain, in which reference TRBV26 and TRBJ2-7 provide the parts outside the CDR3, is NSKVIQTPRYLVKGQGQKAKMRCIPEKGHPVVFWYQQNKNNEFKFLINFQNQEVLQQIDMTEKRFSAECPSNSPCSLEIQSSEAGDSALYLCASSLSGRSYEQYFGPGTRLTVL.

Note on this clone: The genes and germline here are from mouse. CDR3 amino acids: CASSLSGTGGISNERLFF. The sequenced CDR3 bases are TGTGCCAGCAGTCTCTCCGGGACAGGGGGTATTTCCAACGAAAGATTATTT. The chain employs TRBV24 and TRBJ1-4; 11 bases line up with TRBD1. The read ends 1 residue before the CDR3 terminus; that terminus is restored from the germline J gene. The CDR3 extends over 18 amino acids. CDR1 and CDR2 from the germline V gene are KGHTA and FRNEEI. V was pared by 3 bases and J by 0 bases, with 6 bases of the junction left unmatched.

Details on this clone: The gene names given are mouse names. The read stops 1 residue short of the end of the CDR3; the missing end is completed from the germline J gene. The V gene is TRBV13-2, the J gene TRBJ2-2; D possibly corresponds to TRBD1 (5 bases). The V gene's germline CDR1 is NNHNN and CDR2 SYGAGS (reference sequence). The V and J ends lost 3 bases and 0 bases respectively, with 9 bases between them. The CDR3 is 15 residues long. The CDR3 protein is CASGGQGANTGQLYF. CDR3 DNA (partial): TGTGCCAGCGGTGGCCAGGGCGCAAACACCGGGCAGCTCTAC.

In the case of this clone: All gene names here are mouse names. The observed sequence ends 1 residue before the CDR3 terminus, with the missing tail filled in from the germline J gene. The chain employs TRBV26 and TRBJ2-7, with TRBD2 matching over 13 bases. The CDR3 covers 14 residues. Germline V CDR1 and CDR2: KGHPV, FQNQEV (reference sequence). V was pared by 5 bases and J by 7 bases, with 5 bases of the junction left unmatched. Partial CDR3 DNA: TGTGCCAGCAGTAGGACTGGGGGGGCTAGGGAACAGTAC. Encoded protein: CASSRTGGAREQY. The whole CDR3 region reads CASSRTGGAREQYF.